This T cell receptor (beta chain) was found in a study of immune evolution from preneoplasia to lung adenocarcinoma (dated by TCRdb to 2020 to 2023). Regarding the complete study: HLA loss of heterozygosity was found in about 7% of AIS, under 18% of MIA and 30% to 40% of ADC lesions, and in no AAH lesions. The study used immune gene expression, TCR sequencing and multiplex immunofluorescence to profile the immune contexture of lung adenocarcinoma precursors and invasive adenocarcinoma. Resected precursor lesions (AAH, AIS, MIA) and invasive adenocarcinomas were each compared against paired morphologically normal lung tissue. The sample size depended on which specimens were available, not on a prior power calculation. The immune data were integrated with whole exome sequencing and methylation data from the same cohort of nodules. A total of roughly 50 patients with pulmonary nodules who underwent surgical resection were included in the overall cohort. A total of some 51 patients contributed TCR sequencing data. According to the study, 100 to 120 samples went through TCR sequencing. POLYSOLVER was used to infer Class I HLA alleles from exome data, while LOHHLA was used to detect allele-specific HLA loss.

The immunoSEQ hsTCRbeta Kit was used to sequence TCR beta CDR3 regions from DNA. The paper's processing steps were these. The ImmunoSEQ Analyzer was used to analyse the TCR sequencing data. T cell clonality was defined as 1 minus Pielou's evenness, calculated on productive rearrangements. To measure T cell diversity, the inverse Simpson index was applied to productive templates. T cell density was expressed as TCR beta template counts normalized to usable DNA, with usable DNA estimated by amplifying and sequencing housekeeping genes. Two-sided Kruskal-Wallis tests were used to compare TCR metrics between histologic stages. Sourced from immuneACCESS, this table was stored by TCRdb with only in-frame sequences that have V and J called. A share of the clones is absent; for the studies checked, an unresolved V gene accounts for under half, and the remainder has no known explanation. The V and J calls and clone size are taken from that table; D and trimming were inferred from the DNA. This sample gives roughly 6,000 clones in total; approximately 79% of them show up just once. In total, the top ten clones hold under 3% of the sample.

Patients underwent resection in Japan or China between about 2013 and 2017. Two lung cancer pathologists independently confirmed the histologic diagnosis of each case on H&E slides. To enrich premalignant or tumor cells for nucleic acid extraction, macro-dissection was performed after pathologic assessment. DNA was isolated from FFPE tissue using the AllPrep DNA/RNA FFPE Kit. With regard to this clone: Its binding antigen is unknown. No base qualities exist here, and no much larger clone lies one base off it.

Summary of the overall study and its limitations: Because all patients came from Japan and China, whether the findings apply to Western populations was uncertain. The highest top T cell clone frequencies were observed in normal lung, and a progressive decrease in top T cell clone frequencies appeared to occur from AAH through AIS, MIA and invasive adenocarcinoma. T cell clonality was highest in KRAS-mutant nodules compared with EGFR-mutant or double wild-type lesions. Clonality was highest in normal lung, while later-stage lesions appeared to show lower clonality but higher T cell density and diversity. Findings were based on association rather than direct causation; larger cohorts with long-term follow-up and longitudinal biopsies were deemed needed.

Unmatched junction bases come to 6, with V trimmed by 4 bases and J by 7 bases. The germline V gene specifies SNHLY as CDR1 and FYNNEI as CDR2. From cysteine to phenylalanine, the CDR3 is 14 amino acids long. The DNA shown is the 42-base CDR3, in frame from base 1. What was sequenced was FFPE minimally invasive lung adenocarcinoma tissue. What the cell subset or site label conveys for this sample: micro-invasive lung adenocarcinoma (MIA). This clonotype originated in a person between 55 and 80 years old with lung adenocarcinoma. The chain links TRBV2 with TRBJ2-2; TRBD2 fits 7 bases in the junction. The nucleotide sequence reads TGTGCCAGCAGTGGACTAGCAGCCAACGGGGAGCTGTTTTTT. Its protein product is CASSGLAANGELFF.